A selection of T cell receptor beta chains follows, all from one sample in a study of blood T cell repertoires in COVID-19. Clones were read by immunoSEQ multiplex PCR, and TCRdb kept only the in-frame ones, dropping some. The table lists around 250,000 clones, roughly 84% of them singletons. The sequenced sample was peripheral blood. These receptors originate from a woman aged 40 to 50 who had recovered from COVID-19. Each CDR3 is given with its conserved first and last residue. A D gene is named only where the DNA matches it firmly. Size is omitted from some rows. Given values are once, few, many or a class for expanded clones.

v_gene	d_gene	j_gene	abundance	CDR3nt	CDR3aa
TRBV7-9	-	TRBJ2-5	-	TGTGCCAGCAGCTTAGAGGAGGGAATCGTCCAAGAGACCCAGTACTTC	CASSLEEGIVQETQYF
TRBV10-3	-	TRBJ1-2	-	TGTGCCATCAGTGAGAGGACCGATAGGGGACTCTATGGCTACACCTTC	CAISERTDRGLYGYTF
TRBV6-6	-	TRBJ1-1	-	TGTGCCAGCAGTTATCAGGGCCTGGGCACTGAAGCTTTCTTT	CASSYQGLGTEAFF
TRBV19	-	TRBJ2-2	-	TGTGCCAGTAGACAAGGACTTAACACCGGGGAGCTGTTTTTT	CASRQGLNTGELFF
TRBV11-3	-	TRBJ2-1	-	TGTGCCAGCAGCTACCTCGGTCCCCCAGGGGATGAGCAGTTCTTC	CASSYLGPPGDEQFF
TRBV18	-	TRBJ1-4	-	TGTGCCAGCTCACTCATCTGGGTGGTGGGCAGTGCAACTAATGAAAAACTGTTTTTT	CASSLIWVVGSATNEKLFF
TRBV7-3	-	TRBJ1-4	-	TGTGCCAGCAGCGAACAGGCCGGCTCGGAAAAACTGTTTTTT	CASSEQAGSEKLFF
TRBV20-1	-	TRBJ2-5	-	TGCAGTGCGCCACAGGGAGAGACCCAGTACTTC	CSAPQGETQYF
TRBV7-9	TRBD2	TRBJ2-1	once	TGTGCCAGCAGCTTAGAAGGACTAGGAGGGCAGTTCTTC	CASSLEGLGGQFF
TRBV10-1	-	TRBJ2-4	-	TGCGCCAGCGGCCCAGGGCTCGGGGGCATTCAGTACTTC	CASGPGLGGIQYF
TRBV6-6	-	TRBJ2-2	-	TGTGCCAGCAGTTCCCAGGACATTAACACCGGGGAGCTGTTTTTT	CASSSQDINTGELFF
TRBV3-1/TRBV3-2	TRBD1	TRBJ1-6	-	TGTGCCAGCAGCCAAAGAGACAGGGGACGGGATAATTCACCCCTCCACTTT	CASSQRDRGRDNSPLHF
TRBV6-5	TRBD1	TRBJ1-2	-	TGTGCCAGCAGTTACTCGACCAGGGGGCTAAGTGGCTACACCTTC	CASSYSTRGLSGYTF
TRBV5-1	-	TRBJ1-3	-	TGCGCCAGCAGCGACATAAACTCTGGAAACACCATATATTTT	CASSDINSGNTIYF
TRBV19	-	TRBJ2-2	-	TGTGCCAGTAGTATTGGAGGGCTAGCCAGAGCCGGGGAGCTGTTTTTT	CASSIGGLARAGELFF
TRBV5-1	-	TRBJ2-7	-	TGCGCCAGCAGCTTGGGGACAGCCTCCTACGAGCAGTACTTC	CASSLGTASYEQYF
TRBV7-3	-	TRBJ1-2	-	TGTGCCAGCGGGGAATCGGCCGGCGGAGGATATGGCTACACCTTC	CASGESAGGGYGYTF
TRBV6-6	-	TRBJ1-1	once	TGTGCCAGCAGATTTGCTAAGGGGGTCACTGAAGCTTTCTTT	CASRFAKGVTEAFF
TRBV2	TRBD1	TRBJ1-4	once	TGTGCCAGCACAAGGACAGGGGGTGTAGAAAAACTGTTTTTT	CASTRTGGVEKLFF
TRBV19	-	TRBJ2-7	once	TGTGCCAGTAGTATAGAAACCGGGACACCCTACGAGCAGTACTTC	CASSIETGTPYEQYF
TRBV24-1	-	TRBJ2-2	-	TGTGCCACCAGTGAAGACACCTACACCGGGGAGCTGTTTTTT	CATSEDTYTGELFF
TRBV28	TRBD1	TRBJ1-4	-	TGTGCCAGCAGTTTCGGGGACAGGGCTAATGAAAAACTGTTTTTT	CASSFGDRANEKLFF
TRBV19	TRBD1	TRBJ2-5	-	TGTGCCAGTAGTACAACAGGGGGTCGAGAGACCCAGTACTTC	CASSTTGGRETQYF
TRBV3-1/TRBV3-2	TRBD1	TRBJ1-1	-	TGTGCCAGCAGCGCCGGACAGGCTCGAGCTTTCTTT	CASSAGQARAFF
TRBV6-1	-	TRBJ1-2	many	TGTGCCAGCAGTGAACCCACTAGGGAAGCCGGCTACACCTTC	CASSEPTREAGYTF
TRBV7-9	-	TRBJ1-5	-	TGTGCCAGCAGTAGGGGGGGAAGCCATCAGCCCCAGCATTTT	CASSRGGSHQPQHF
TRBV3-1/TRBV3-2	-	TRBJ2-7	few	TGTGCCAGCAGCCCGCTCGGTACCTACGAGCAGTACTTC	CASSPLGTYEQYF
TRBV11-2	-	TRBJ2-1	-	TGTGCCAGCAGCTTCCAGGGGCGGAGCTCCTACAATGAGCAGTTCTTC	CASSFQGRSSYNEQFF
TRBV4-1	-	TRBJ2-7	-	TGCGCCAGCAGCCAAGATGGAGGGGGCGGCTACGAGCAGTACTTC	CASSQDGGGGYEQYF
TRBV12-3/TRBV12-4	-	TRBJ1-1	-	TGTGCCAGCAGCCCTGGGACATACTCTGAAGCTTTCTTT	CASSPGTYSEAFF
TRBV11-3	-	TRBJ2-1	-	TGTGCCAGCAGCTTAGGGCGGTACAATGAGCAGTTCTTC	CASSLGRYNEQFF
TRBV2	-	TRBJ1-2	-	TGTGCCAGCAGTCGATTAGTCGGGGGGAACTATGGCTACACCTTC	CASSRLVGGNYGYTF
TRBV25-1	-	TRBJ2-5	-	TGTGCCAGCAGCCGACTAGGTTATGAGACCCAGTACTTC	CASSRLGYETQYF
TRBV5-1	-	TRBJ2-2	-	TGCGCCAGCAGCTCATATGGAGCGAACACCGGGGAGCTGTTTTTT	CASSSYGANTGELFF
TRBV10-2	TRBD1	TRBJ2-3	-	TGCGCCAGCAGACAGGGGGCTAGAGATACGCAGTATTTT	CASRQGARDTQYF
TRBV19	TRBD1	TRBJ1-2	-	TGTGCCAGTAGTTCGACAGGGTCCTACGGCTACACCTTC	CASSSTGSYGYTF
TRBV30	TRBD1	TRBJ1-5	few	TGTGCCTGGAGGCACTCCGACAGGGCCCCCAATCAGCCCCAGCATTTT	CAWRHSDRAPNQPQHF
TRBV6-6	-	TRBJ2-1	-	TGTGCCAGCAGTACCTCCTGGGGCGTTAATGAGCAGTTCTTC	CASSTSWGVNEQFF
TRBV28	TRBD1	TRBJ1-5	-	TGTGCCAGCAGTTTATCCTCTTTGGACAGGGAAGGACAGCCCCAGCATTTT	CASSLSSLDREGQPQHF
TRBV5-1	-	TRBJ2-7	-	TGCGCCAGCAGCTTGCCCTGGGACACCTCCTACGAGCAGTACTTC	CASSLPWDTSYEQYF
TRBV11-2	-	TRBJ1-6	-	TGTGCCAGCAGCTCCCTCAATCCTTCCGGGAATAATTCACCCCTCCACTTT	CASSSLNPSGNNSPLHF
TRBV20-1	-	TRBJ1-4	few	TGCAGTGTCCGGAATGAAAAACTGTTTTTT	CSVRNEKLFF
TRBV6-5	-	TRBJ1-5	-	TGTGCCAGCAGTTACCCAGGGGAAGGCGGCAATCAGCCCCAGCATTTT	CASSYPGEGGNQPQHF
TRBV6-2/TRBV6-3	-	TRBJ1-2	-	TGTGCCAGCAGTTACGAGGGCAGGGGAAACTATGGCTACACCTTC	CASSYEGRGNYGYTF
TRBV15	-	TRBJ1-3	-	TGTGCCACCAGCAGAGATCATGGGGAGCCTAGGGCTTCTTTT	CATSRDHGEPRASF
TRBV6-2/TRBV6-3	-	TRBJ1-2	-	TGTGCCAGCACCCCCGGTCGGGGTCTCGGTGGCTACACCTTC	CASTPGRGLGGYTF
TRBV12-3/TRBV12-4	-	TRBJ1-5	few	TGTGCCAGCAGTTTAAACTTTCAGCCCCAGCATTTT	CASSLNFQPQHF
TRBV11-2	TRBD1	TRBJ2-7	-	TGTGCCAGCAGGCGGACAGGAGGCACCTACGAGCAGTACTTC	CASRRTGGTYEQYF
TRBV3-1/TRBV3-2	TRBD1	TRBJ2-7	-	TGTGCCAGCAGCCAACAGGGGGCGGACGAGCAGTACTTC	CASSQQGADEQYF
TRBV7-9	TRBD1	TRBJ2-7	-	TGTGCCAGCAGCCCTCGGGACAGGGAGTACGAGCAGTACTTC	CASSPRDREYEQYF
TRBV6-4	-	TRBJ2-1	once	TGTGCCAGCAGTGAACAGGGTCAGGGTGAGCAGTTCTTC	CASSEQGQGEQFF
TRBV3-1/TRBV3-2	-	TRBJ2-5	-	TGTGCCAGCAGCCAAGAATACAGCCAAGAGACCCAGTACTTC	CASSQEYSQETQYF
TRBV27	-	TRBJ1-4	once	TGTGCCAGCAGTTTATCGCGGGGCGCTAATGAAAAACTGTTTTTT	CASSLSRGANEKLFF
TRBV5-1	-	TRBJ2-1	-	TGCGCCAGCAGCTTGGCAGGGGCTAAAGATGAGCAGTTCTTC	CASSLAGAKDEQFF
TRBV27	TRBD1	TRBJ1-4	-	TGTGCCAGCAGTCAAAGACAGGGGAGAGAGGAAAAACTGTTTTTT	CASSQRQGREEKLFF
TRBV16	-	TRBJ1-1	-	TGTGCCAGCAGCCAATCGCGCGGGGGTCAGGGCACTGAAGCTTTCTTT	CASSQSRGGQGTEAFF
TRBV5-1	-	TRBJ2-1	once	TGCGCCAGCAGCTTGGGCCTCGGGGGTATCAATGAGCAGTTCTTC	CASSLGLGGINEQFF
TRBV20-1	TRBD1	TRBJ1-5	once	TGCAGTGCTAGTCCAGGGGGGTACAATCAGCCCCAGCATTTT	CSASPGGYNQPQHF
TRBV6-5	TRBD1	TRBJ2-7	-	TGTGCCAGCAGTAGGGGACAGGGGCCCTACGAGCAGTACTTC	CASSRGQGPYEQYF
TRBV5-6	-	TRBJ1-6	-	TGTGCCAGCAGCATCCGGGTGGGTTCACCCCTCCACTTT	CASSIRVGSPLHF